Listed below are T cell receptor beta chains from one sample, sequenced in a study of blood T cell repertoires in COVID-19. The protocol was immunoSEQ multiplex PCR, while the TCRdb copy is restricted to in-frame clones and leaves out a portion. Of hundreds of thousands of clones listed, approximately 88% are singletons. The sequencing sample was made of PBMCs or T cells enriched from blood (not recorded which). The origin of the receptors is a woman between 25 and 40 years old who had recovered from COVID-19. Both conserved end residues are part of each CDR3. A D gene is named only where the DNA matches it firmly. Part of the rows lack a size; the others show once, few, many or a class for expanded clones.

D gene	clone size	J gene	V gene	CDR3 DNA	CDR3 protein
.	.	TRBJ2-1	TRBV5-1	TGCGCCAGCAGCTTGGCCTTTACAGGAGGGTACAATGAGCAGTTCTTC	CASSLAFTGGYNEQFF
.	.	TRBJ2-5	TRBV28	TGTGCCAGCAGTTCCCCGGGTGCAGAGACCCAGTACTTC	CASSSPGAETQYF
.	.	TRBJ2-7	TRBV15	TGTGCCACCAGCAGAGATAGAGGGAGCTCCTACGAGCAGTACTTC	CATSRDRGSSYEQYF
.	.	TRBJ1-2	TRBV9	TGTGCCAGCAGCGAGCGGGACTCTAACTATGGCTACACCTTC	CASSERDSNYGYTF
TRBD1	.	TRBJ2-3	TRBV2	TGTGCCAGCAGGGAACTAGGCACGACAGGGGGCACAGATACGCAGTATTTT	CASRELGTTGGTDTQYF
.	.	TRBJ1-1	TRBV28	TGTGCCAGCACGCGCGGACAGAACACTGAAGCTTTCTTT	CASTRGQNTEAFF
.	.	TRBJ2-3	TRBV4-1	TGCGCCAGCAGCCAACCCCTGGTGACAGCGAGGCAGTATACGCAGTATTTT	CASSQPLVTARQYTQYF
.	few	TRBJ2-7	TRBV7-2	TGTGCCAGCAGCTTAAACCAGGGGCCCTACGAGCAGTACTTC	CASSLNQGPYEQYF
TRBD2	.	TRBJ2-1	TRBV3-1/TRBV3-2	TGTGCCAGCAGCTCAGGACTAGCGGGAGACAACAATGAGCAGTTCTTC	CASSSGLAGDNNEQFF
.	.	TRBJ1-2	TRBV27	TGTGCCAGCAGTCCCCGAGGGGGGGTCTATGGCTACACCTTC	CASSPRGGVYGYTF
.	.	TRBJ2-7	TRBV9	TGTGCCAGCAGCCCCTCCCGCGCGGGATTCGAGCAGTACTTC	CASSPSRAGFEQYF
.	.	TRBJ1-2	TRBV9	TGTGCCAGCAGCGTACACAATAACTATGGCTACACCTTC	CASSVHNNYGYTF
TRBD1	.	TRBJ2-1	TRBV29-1	TGCAGCGTTGTAGTTAGGGGGCCCGGTCATGAGCAGTTCTTC	CSVVVRGPGHEQFF
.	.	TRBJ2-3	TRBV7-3	TGTGCCAGCAGCTTAAGCGGTTTGAGCACAGATACGCAGTATTTT	CASSLSGLSTDTQYF
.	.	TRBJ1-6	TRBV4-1	TGCGCCAGCAGCCAAGGTAAAGACAGGAGTGTATCACCCCTCCACTTT	CASSQGKDRSVSPLHF
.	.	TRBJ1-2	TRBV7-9	TGTGCCAGCAGCTCCTGGACACCGTCAAACTATGGCTACACCTTC	CASSSWTPSNYGYTF
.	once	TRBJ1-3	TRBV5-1	TGCGCCAGCAGCTTGTCCCGACAGCGACTCTCTGGAAACACCATATATTTT	CASSLSRQRLSGNTIYF
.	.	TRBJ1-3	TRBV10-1	TGCGCCAGCAGTGATTGTCTGGCTTCTGGAAACACCATATATTTT	CASSDCLASGNTIYF
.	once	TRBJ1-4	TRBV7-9	TGTGCCAGCAGCTTCAAGTTAACGGGGAGGACTAATGAAAAACTGTTTTTT	CASSFKLTGRTNEKLFF
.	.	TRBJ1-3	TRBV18	TGTGCCAGCTCACCACTCGGAGGGGTAGCTGGAAACACCATATATTTT	CASSPLGGVAGNTIYF
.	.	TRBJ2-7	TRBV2	TGTGCCAGCAGTGAAGAACAGGCGCCATCCTACGAGCAGTACTTC	CASSEEQAPSYEQYF
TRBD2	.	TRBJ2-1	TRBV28	TGTGCCAGCATCTTGACTAGCGGGCGATCGGAGCAGTTCTTC	CASILTSGRSEQFF
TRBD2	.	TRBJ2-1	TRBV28	TGTGCCAGCAGTTCGGGGCCGCGGCGGGGGGCCTACAATGAGCAGTTCTTC	CASSSGPRRGAYNEQFF
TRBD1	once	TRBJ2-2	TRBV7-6	TGTGCCAGCAGCGCCCGGACAGGGGCCGGGGAGCTGTTTTTT	CASSARTGAGELFF
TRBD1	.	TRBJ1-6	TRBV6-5	TGTGCCAGCAGTCCGGACAGGGGGTTTTCACCCCTCCACTTT	CASSPDRGFSPLHF
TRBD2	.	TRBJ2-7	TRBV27	TGTGCCAGCAGTTTTAGCGGGAGGTTTTTCTCCTACGAGCAGTACTTC	CASSFSGRFFSYEQYF
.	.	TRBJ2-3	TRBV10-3	TGTGCCATCAAGATCGACACCAAGCCGGCAGATACGCAGTATTTT	CAIKIDTKPADTQYF
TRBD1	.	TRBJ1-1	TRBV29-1	TGCAGCGTTGCCCGGACAGGGGGTGGGACTGAAGCTTTCTTT	CSVARTGGGTEAFF
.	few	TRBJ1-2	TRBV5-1	TGCGCCAGCAGTTCCGGCGACAGTAGCGGGTATGGCTACACCTTC	CASSSGDSSGYGYTF
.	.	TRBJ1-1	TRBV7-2	TGTGCCAGCAGATTAAAGTTTCGGGGGACGAACACTGAAGCTTTCTTT	CASRLKFRGTNTEAFF
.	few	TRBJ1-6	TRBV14	TGTGCCAGCAGCCAAGAGTGGGTGGGCAATTCACCCCTCCACTTT	CASSQEWVGNSPLHF
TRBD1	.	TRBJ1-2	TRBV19	TGTGCCAGTAGCGGGACAGGGGGCAGAGATGGCTACACCTTC	CASSGTGGRDGYTF
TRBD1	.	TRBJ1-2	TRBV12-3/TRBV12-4	TGTGCCAGCATTGGGACAGGGAGGGAAGGCTACACCTTC	CASIGTGREGYTF
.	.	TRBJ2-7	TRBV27	TGTGCCAGCAGTCCTACAGGCTACGAGCAGTACTTC	CASSPTGYEQYF
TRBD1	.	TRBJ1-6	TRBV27	TGTGCCAGCAGAATCCGACAGGGGAAGAATTCACCCCTCCACTTT	CASRIRQGKNSPLHF
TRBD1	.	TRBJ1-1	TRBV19	TGTGCCAGTAGTCCCAGGACAGGGGGGTACACTGAAGCTTTCTTT	CASSPRTGGYTEAFF
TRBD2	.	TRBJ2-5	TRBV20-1	TGCAGTGCTAGTCGGGGACTAGCGGGGGGGGTTCGTGTGGAGACCCAGTACTTC	CSASRGLAGGVRVETQYF
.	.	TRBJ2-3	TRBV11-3	TGTGCCAGCAGCTCCCTGTGGGGGGACACAGATACGCAGTATTTT	CASSSLWGDTDTQYF
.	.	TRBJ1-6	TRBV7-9	TGTGCCAGCAGAATTGGATGGGACTCCGAAGGCCGGAATTCACCCCTCCACTTT	CASRIGWDSEGRNSPLHF
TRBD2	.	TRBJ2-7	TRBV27	TGTGCCAGCAGTCGAAACCCCTCGGGGGGAATCAACGAGCAGTACTTC	CASSRNPSGGINEQYF
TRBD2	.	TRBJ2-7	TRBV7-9	TGTGCCAGCAGCTTAGCATCGGGACTAGTCTACGAGCAGTACTTC	CASSLASGLVYEQYF
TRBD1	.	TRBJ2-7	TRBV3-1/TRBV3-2	TGTGCCAGCAGCCTCTCGACAGGGGCCTACGAGCAGTACTTC	CASSLSTGAYEQYF
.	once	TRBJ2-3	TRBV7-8	TGTGCCAGCAGCCCCAGGCTAAGGGGTTCTAGCACAGATACGCAGTATTTT	CASSPRLRGSSTDTQYF
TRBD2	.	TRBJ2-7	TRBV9	TGTGCCAGCAGCGCGCGGGGGGGAAGGGCCTACGAGCAGTACTTC	CASSARGGRAYEQYF
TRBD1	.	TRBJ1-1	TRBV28	TGTGCCAGCAGTTCACCCGGGACAGGGCTTGAAGCTTTCTTT	CASSSPGTGLEAFF
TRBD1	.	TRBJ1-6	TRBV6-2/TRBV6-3	TGTGCCAGCAGTTTCGGACAGGGCGTTGGTAACTATAATTCACCCCTCCACTTT	CASSFGQGVGNYNSPLHF
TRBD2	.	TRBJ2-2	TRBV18	TGTGCCAGCTCACCAACCTTACTAGCGGGAGAAACCGGGGAGCTGTTTTTT	CASSPTLLAGETGELFF
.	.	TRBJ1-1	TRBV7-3	TGTGCCAGCAGCTTAAGCCCTGGGCAGGGAGGCACTGAAGCTTTCTTT	CASSLSPGQGGTEAFF
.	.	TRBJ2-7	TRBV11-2	TGTGCCAGCAGCTTAGCTCCTAGCGCAGCCTACGAGCAGTACTTC	CASSLAPSAAYEQYF
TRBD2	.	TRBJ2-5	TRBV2	TGTGCCAGCAGGGGACTAGAAGAGACCCAGTACTTC	CASRGLEETQYF
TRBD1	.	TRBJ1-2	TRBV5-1	TGCGCCAGCAGCGGAGGACAGGGGGCGAGAGGCTACACCTTC	CASSGGQGARGYTF
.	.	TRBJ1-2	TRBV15	TGTGCCACCAGCAAAACTAAAGACGGAATTCGAGGCTACACCTTC	CATSKTKDGIRGYTF
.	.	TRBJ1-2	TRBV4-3	TGCGCCAGCAGCCCCCGGGTTATGCTTGGAAACTATGGCTACACCTTC	CASSPRVMLGNYGYTF